This T cell receptor beta chain was recorded in a study of blood T cell repertoires in COVID-19. On the study more broadly: COVID-19 samples from acute and convalescent phases originated in the United States, Italy and Spain. Sample material is recorded as cDNA or gDNA derived from T cells, B-cell-depleted T cells, or PBMCs.

A word on this clone: The same CDR3 can be traced to other DNA sequences in this sample.

Authors' analysis steps: Counts of nucleated cells, estimated from reference gene primer amplification, were obtained. Repertoires were generated with immunoSEQ multiplex PCR, while TCRdb's copy carries only in-frame clones and drops some. From that table come the V and J calls and clone size; the DNA was used to work out D and trimming. The sample has 150,000 or so clones, about four fifths seen once; the top ten hold more than 3.5%. The sample comprised peripheral blood. This TCR came from a woman aged 55-70 years with acute or convalescent COVID-19.

The CDR3 sequence is CASSLTGANYGYTF. The CDR3 DNA is TGCGCCAGCAGCTTAACAGGGGCTAACTATGGCTACACCTTC. The genes are TRBV5-1 and TRBJ1-2; 7 bases fit TRBD1. J was trimmed by 0 bases and V by 2 bases; bases with no gene match: 1. The CDR3 runs to 14 residues. Germline V gene lookup returns CDR1 SGHRS and CDR2 YFSETQ.